Described below is a single T cell receptor (beta chain) sequence and its context. The length of the CDR3 is 13 residues. CDR1 SGHRS and CDR2 YFSETQ come from the germline V gene. The ends were cut back, 0 bases at V and 4 bases at J, with 7 bases in the middle. In TCRdb, the 5' RACE reads were re-called with MiXCR into one record per CDR3 protein. The sample carries 25,000 to 30,000 distinct CDR3 sequences, around 16% recorded once. This sample was included in a study of T-cell memory formation after mild COVID-19. The gene calls are TRBV5-1 and TRBJ1-2, with D hard to call. Sequencing was done on a sample of PBMCs or a T cell subset sorted from them (not recorded which). This TCR came from an adult who had mild COVID-19 (a few samples of this study predate the infection). Cell type and time point are not known. Here the CDR3 DNA reads TGCGCCAGCAGCTTGGTAGGCGGCTATGGCTACACCTTC. This encodes CASSLVGGYGYTF.